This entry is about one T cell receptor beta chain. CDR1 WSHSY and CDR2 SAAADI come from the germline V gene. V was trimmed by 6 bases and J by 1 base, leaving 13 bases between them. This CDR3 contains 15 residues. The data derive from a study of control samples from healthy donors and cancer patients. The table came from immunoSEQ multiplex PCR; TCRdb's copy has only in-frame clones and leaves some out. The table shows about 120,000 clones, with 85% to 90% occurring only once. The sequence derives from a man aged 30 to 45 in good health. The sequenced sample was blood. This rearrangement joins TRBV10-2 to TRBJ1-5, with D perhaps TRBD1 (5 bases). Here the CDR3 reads CASRQGWGSNQPQHF. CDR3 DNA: TGCGCCAGCAGGCAAGGGTGGGGGAGCAATCAGCCCCAGCATTTT.